The 18 T cell receptor beta chains presented below share a single source sample, sequenced in a study of blood T cell repertoires in COVID-19. Clones were read by immunoSEQ multiplex PCR, and TCRdb kept only the in-frame ones, dropping some. The sample records a few hundred thousand clones, approximately 85% being singletons. The sample taken for sequencing was peripheral blood. The receptors come from a human donor in a cohort sampled during active COVID-19.

The chain combines TRBV4-1 with TRBJ2-2; the match to TRBD2 covers 11 bases. Germline V CDR1 and CDR2: MGHRA, YSYEKL. The V gene end was trimmed by 1 base and the J gene end by 6 bases; junction bases not matched to a gene: 4. This CDR3 spans 16 amino acids. CDR3 residues: CASSQVALAGAGELFF. CDR3 sequence (DNA): TGCGCCAGCAGCCAAGTCGCACTAGCGGGGGCCGGGGAGCTGTTTTTT.

The V and J genes are TRBV10-3 and TRBJ2-5; D is ambiguous. Germline V lookup: CDR1 ENHRY, CDR2 SYGVKD. Trimming pared 2 bases from V and 4 bases from J, leaving 14 bases between. The CDR3 runs to 15 residues. The CDR3 nucleotides are TGTGCCATCAGTGAGAGACCCCCAGGATCAGAGACCCAGTACTTC. Translating it yields CAISERPPGSETQYF.

The gene calls are TRBV6-5 and TRBJ1-2; D is undetermined. The CDR3 length is 13 residues. Germline V gives CDR1 MNHEY, CDR2 SVGAGI. Between the trimmed V and J ends, which lost 6 bases and 4 bases, there was a span of 12 bases. CDR3 amino acids: CASRGGGSYGYTF. The CDR3 bases are TGTGCCAGCAGGGGTGGCGGCAGCTATGGCTACACCTTC.

The chain recombines TRBV18 with TRBJ1-2; tentative D call: TRBD1 (6 bases). Germline CDR1 reads KGHSH; CDR2 reads LQKENI. The length of the CDR3 is 14 residues. Trimming pared 5 bases from V and 5 bases from J, leaving 15 bases between. The CDR3 DNA is TGTGCCAGCTCAACTGAGACAGGAATGTATGGCTACACCTTC. Protein sequence: CASSTETGMYGYTF.

This chain connects TRBV24-1 to TRBJ2-1; a possible D gene is TRBD1 (6 bases). The CDR3 has 15 residues. Germline loops: CDR1 KGHDR, CDR2 SFDVKD. V shed 4 bases and J shed 3 bases, with 12 bases lying between them. The CDR3 sequence is CATSERQVGYNEQFF. The CDR3, as DNA: TGTGCCACCAGTGAGCGACAGGTGGGCTACAATGAGCAGTTCTTC.

V usage is TRBV7-9 and J usage is TRBJ2-2, with a weak D call TRBD2 (5 bases). The length of the CDR3 is 15 residues. Germline V gene sequence: CDR1 SEHNR, CDR2 FQNEAQ (reference sequence). V was clipped by 2 bases and J by 4 bases, with 11 bases between them. The CDR3 DNA follows: TGTGCCAGCAGCTTAATAAACGCGGGCACCGGGGAGCTGTTTTTT. Protein sequence: CASSLINAGTGELFF.

This clone was observed a single time. The CDR3 sequence is CATGLQENTEAFF. CDR3 nucleotides: TGTGCCACCGGACTTCAGGAGAACACTGAAGCTTTCTTT. The rearrangement uses TRBV27 and TRBJ1-1, with D hard to call. Germline values: CDR1 MNHEY, CDR2 SMNVEV (reference sequence). The CDR3 spans 13 residues. V lost 10 bases to trimming and J lost 1 base, with 13 bases between them.

The chain uses TRBV7-9 and TRBJ2-3; D remains ambiguous. This CDR3 region has 12 residues. Germline CDR1 reads SEHNR; CDR2 reads FQNEAQ (reference sequence). The V and J ends lost 6 bases and 5 bases respectively, with 9 bases between them. CDR3 DNA: TGTGCCAGCAGATTACTACGAGATACGCAGTATTTT. It yields the protein CASRLLRDTQYF.

The chain links TRBV24-1 to TRBJ2-1, with 8 bases identical to TRBD2. Looked up from germline, CDR1 is KGHDR and CDR2 is SFDVKD. The CDR3 runs 15 residues. V lost 0 bases and J lost 4; bases outside the gene matches: 1. CDR3 in amino acids: CATSDLRGGYNEQFF. The CDR3, as DNA: TGTGCCACCAGTGATTTGCGGGGGGGGTACAATGAGCAGTTCTTC.

This clone occurred once. This chain connects TRBV2 to TRBJ2-3, with TRBD1 matching over 11 bases. With V trimmed by 7 bases and J by 2 bases, 5 bases remained unmatched. The CDR3 spans 15 residues. Per the germline V gene, CDR1 is SNHLY and CDR2 is FYNNEI. The CDR3 reads CASTRDRGSTDTQYF. The DNA of the CDR3 is TGTGCCAGCACCCGGGACAGGGGGTCCACAGATACGCAGTATTTT.

The chain employs TRBV11-2 and TRBJ1-3; 7 bases line up with TRBD1. V gave up 3 bases and J gave up 9 bases; unmatched junction bases: 8. CDR3 length equals 14 residues. Germline CDR1 and CDR2: SGHAT and FQNNGV. The DNA of the CDR3 is TGTGCCAGCAGCTTTGGACAGGAACCCGGCACCATATATTTT. This sequence encodes CASSFGQEPGTIYF. The entire variable domain, with the rest obtained from reference TRBV11-2 and TRBJ1-3, is as follows: EAGVAQSPRYKIIEKRQSVAFWCNPISGHATLYWYQQILGQGPKLLIQFQNNGVVDDSQLPKDRFSAERLKGVDSTLKIQPAKLEDSAVYLCASSFGQEPGTIYFGEGSWLTVV.

This chain uses TRBV7-9 with TRBJ1-1; the D is unclear. V was shortened by 9 bases and J by 5 bases, with 10 bases between the two germline ends. Germline V gene sequence: CDR1 SEHNR, CDR2 FQNEAQ (reference sequence). CDR3 size: 11 residues. In DNA, the CDR3 is TGTGCCAGGATAGAAATGACTGAAGCTTTCTTT. Its protein product is CARIEMTEAFF.

This clone was detected once. Other DNA sequences in this sample translate to the same CDR3. The gene calls are TRBV6-5 and TRBJ1-2; 10 bases are a match to TRBD1. The V segment lost 10 bases and the J segment 2 bases; nucleotides outside the gene matches: 10. Germline CDR1 and CDR2: MNHEY and SVGAGI. The length of the CDR3 is 15 residues. CDR3 sequence reads: CAIKRPGQGNYGYTF. The CDR3 DNA is TGTGCCATTAAACGACCGGGACAGGGGAACTATGGCTACACCTTC.

CDR3 sequence: CASSLTGGRNQPQHF. CDR3 nucleotide sequence: TGTGCCAGCAGCTTGACAGGGGGCCGCAATCAGCCCCAGCATTTT. The V and J genes are TRBV5-6 and TRBJ1-5; 9 positions agree with TRBD1. Trimming removed 1 base from V and 2 bases from J; junction bases left unmatched: 1. Germline lookup yields CDR1 SGHDT and CDR2 YYEEEE. CDR3 length: 15 residues.

V gene TRBV19 combines with J gene TRBJ2-2, with TRBD1 matching 9 bases. The CDR3 has 16 amino acids. V dropped 6 bases and J dropped 1; count of bases not matched to a gene: 6. The germline V gene has CDR1 LNHDA and CDR2 SQIVND (reference sequence). CDR3 in DNA: TGTGCCAGTAGGTCCTGGGGACAGGGGAACACCGGGGAGCTGTTTTTT. Its translation is CASRSWGQGNTGELFF.

The chain is built from TRBV7-3 and TRBJ2-2; tentatively, D is TRBD1 (5 bases). Germline CDR1 and CDR2: SGHTA and FQGTGA. Trimming stripped 5 bases from V and 2 bases from J, with 12 bases between. The CDR3 length is 15 residues. The CDR3 is CASSTGLVNTGELFF. The CDR3 DNA reads TGTGCCAGCAGCACAGGCCTGGTAAACACCGGGGAGCTGTTTTTT. Looking up the rest from reference TRBV7-3 and TRBJ2-2 gives the full variable domain: GAGVSQTPSNKVTEKGKYVELRCDPISGHTALYWYRQSLGQGPEFLIYFQGTGAADDSGLPNDRFFAVRPEGSVSTLKIQRTERGDSAVYLCASSTGLVNTGELFFGEGSRLTVL.

J is TRBJ2-1 and V is TRBV6-5, with D tentatively TRBD1 (6 bases). V was shortened by 7 bases and J by 2 bases, with 15 bases between the two germline ends. The germline V gene encodes CDR1 MNHEY and CDR2 SVGAGI. This CDR3 is built from 15 residues. CDR3 protein: CASTKNRETYNEQFF. CDR3 nucleotides: TGTGCCAGCACTAAGAACAGGGAGACCTACAATGAGCAGTTCTTC.

The V call is TRBV18, the J call TRBJ2-7; 7 bases are shared with TRBD1. Germline V CDR1 and CDR2: KGHSH, LQKENI. Trimming cost V 3 bases and J 1 base; bases outside gene matches: 6. The length of the CDR3 is 15 residues. The CDR3 DNA reads TGTGCCAGCTCACCGTCCGGGACAGCATCCTACGAGCAGTACTTC. Protein sequence: CASSPSGTASYEQYF.